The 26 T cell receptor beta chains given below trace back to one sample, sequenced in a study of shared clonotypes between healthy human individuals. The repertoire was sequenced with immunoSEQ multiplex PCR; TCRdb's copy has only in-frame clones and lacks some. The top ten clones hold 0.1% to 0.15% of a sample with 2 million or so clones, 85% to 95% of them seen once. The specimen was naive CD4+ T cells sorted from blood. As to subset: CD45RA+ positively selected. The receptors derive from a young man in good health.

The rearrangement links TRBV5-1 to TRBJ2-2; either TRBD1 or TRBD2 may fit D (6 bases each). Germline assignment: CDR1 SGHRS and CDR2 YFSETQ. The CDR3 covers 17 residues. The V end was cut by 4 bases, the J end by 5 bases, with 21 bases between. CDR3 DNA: TGCGCCAGCAGCCCGCGCCCCATACAGGGAGGTACCGGGGAGCTGTTTTTT. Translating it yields CASSPRPIQGGTGELFF.

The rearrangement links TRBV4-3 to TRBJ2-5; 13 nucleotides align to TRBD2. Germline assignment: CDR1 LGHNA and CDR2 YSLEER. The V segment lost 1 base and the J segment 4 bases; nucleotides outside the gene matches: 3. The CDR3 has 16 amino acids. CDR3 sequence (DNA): TGCGCCAGCAGCCAAGTGGGGACTAGCGGGACAGAGACCCAGTACTTC. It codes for CASSQVGTSGTETQYF.

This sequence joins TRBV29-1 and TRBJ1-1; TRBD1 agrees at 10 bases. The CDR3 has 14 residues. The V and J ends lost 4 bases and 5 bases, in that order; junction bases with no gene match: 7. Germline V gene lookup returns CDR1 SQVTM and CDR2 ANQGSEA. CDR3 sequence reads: CSVGTGGFVTEAFF. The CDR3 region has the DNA TGCAGCGTTGGGACAGGGGGTTTTGTAACTGAAGCTTTCTTT.

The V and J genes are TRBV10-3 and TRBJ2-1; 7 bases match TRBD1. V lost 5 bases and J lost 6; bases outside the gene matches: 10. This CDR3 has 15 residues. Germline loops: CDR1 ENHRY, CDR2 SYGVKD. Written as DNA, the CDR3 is TGTGCCATCAGTTCTGACAGGGCTAATCGCAATGAGCAGTTCTTC. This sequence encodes CAISSDRANRNEQFF.

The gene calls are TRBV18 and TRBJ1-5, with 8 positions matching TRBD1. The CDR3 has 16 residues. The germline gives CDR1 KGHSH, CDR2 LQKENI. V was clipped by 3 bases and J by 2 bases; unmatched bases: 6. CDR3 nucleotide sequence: TGTGCCAGCTCACCTGACGCAGGGGGCGGCAATCAGCCCCAGCATTTT. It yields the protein CASSPDAGGGNQPQHF.

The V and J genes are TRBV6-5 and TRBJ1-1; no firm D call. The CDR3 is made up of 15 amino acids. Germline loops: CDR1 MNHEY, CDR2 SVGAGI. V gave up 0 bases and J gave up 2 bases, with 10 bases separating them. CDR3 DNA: TGTGCCAGCAGTTACTCGATCTCCTCCAACACTGAAGCTTTCTTT. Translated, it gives CASSYSISSNTEAFF.

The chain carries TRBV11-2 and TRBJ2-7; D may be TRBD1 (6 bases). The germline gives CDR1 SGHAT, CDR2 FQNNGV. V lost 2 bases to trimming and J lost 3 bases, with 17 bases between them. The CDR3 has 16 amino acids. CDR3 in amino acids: CASSLRGTGLRYEQYF. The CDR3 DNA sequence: TGTGCCAGCAGCTTAAGGGGGACGGGGCTGCGCTACGAGCAGTACTTC. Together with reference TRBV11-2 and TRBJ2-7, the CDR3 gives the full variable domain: EAGVAQSPRYKIIEKRQSVAFWCNPISGHATLYWYQQILGQGPKLLIQFQNNGVVDDSQLPKDRFSAERLKGVDSTLKIQPAKLEDSAVYLCASSLRGTGLRYEQYFGPGTRLTVT.

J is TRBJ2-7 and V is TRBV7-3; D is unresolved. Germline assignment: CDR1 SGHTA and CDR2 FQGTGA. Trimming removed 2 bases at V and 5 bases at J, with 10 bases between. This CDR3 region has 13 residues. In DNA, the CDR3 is TGTGCCAGCAGCTTACTTAACCGGAACGAGCAGTACTTC. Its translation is CASSLLNRNEQYF.

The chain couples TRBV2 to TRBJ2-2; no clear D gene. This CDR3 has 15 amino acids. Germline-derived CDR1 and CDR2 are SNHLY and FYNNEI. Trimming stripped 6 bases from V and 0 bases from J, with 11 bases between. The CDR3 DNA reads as TGTGCCAGCAGCGAGAGCGTCGCGAACACCGGGGAGCTGTTTTTT. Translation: CASSESVANTGELFF.

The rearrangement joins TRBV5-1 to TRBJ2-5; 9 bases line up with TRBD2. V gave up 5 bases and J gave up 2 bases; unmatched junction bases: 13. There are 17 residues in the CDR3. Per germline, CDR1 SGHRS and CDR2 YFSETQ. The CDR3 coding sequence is TGCGCCAGCAGTTTATCCAGAGGGACTAGCAGACAAGAGACCCAGTACTTC. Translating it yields CASSLSRGTSRQETQYF. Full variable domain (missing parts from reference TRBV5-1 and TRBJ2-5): KAGVTQTPRYLIKTRGQQVTLSCSPISGHRSVSWYQQTPGQGLQFLFEYFSETQRNKGNFPGRFSGRQFSNSRSEMNVSTLELGDSALYLCASSLSRGTSRQETQYFGPGTRLLVL.

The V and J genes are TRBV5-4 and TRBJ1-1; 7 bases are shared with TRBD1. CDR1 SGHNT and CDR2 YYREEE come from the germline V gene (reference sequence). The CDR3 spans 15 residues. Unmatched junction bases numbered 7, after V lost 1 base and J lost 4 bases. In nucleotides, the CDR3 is TGTGCCAGCAGCTTGCCGTTGAGGGACAGCACTGAAGCTTTCTTT. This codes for CASSLPLRDSTEAFF.

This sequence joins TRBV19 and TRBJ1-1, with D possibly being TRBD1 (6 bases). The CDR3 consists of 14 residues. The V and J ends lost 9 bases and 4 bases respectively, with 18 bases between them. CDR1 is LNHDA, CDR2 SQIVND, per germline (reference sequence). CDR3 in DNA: TGTGCCAGCAGTGGGACACAACACCTCACTGAAGCTTTCTTT. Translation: CASSGTQHLTEAFF.

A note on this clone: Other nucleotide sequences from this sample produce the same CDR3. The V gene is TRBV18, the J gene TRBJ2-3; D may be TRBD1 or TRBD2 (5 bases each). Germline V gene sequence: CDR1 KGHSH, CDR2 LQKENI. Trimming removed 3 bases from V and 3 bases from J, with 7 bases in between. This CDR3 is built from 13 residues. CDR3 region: CASSPGGTDTQYF. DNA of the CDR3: TGTGCCAGCTCACCTGGGGGAACAGATACGCAGTATTTT.

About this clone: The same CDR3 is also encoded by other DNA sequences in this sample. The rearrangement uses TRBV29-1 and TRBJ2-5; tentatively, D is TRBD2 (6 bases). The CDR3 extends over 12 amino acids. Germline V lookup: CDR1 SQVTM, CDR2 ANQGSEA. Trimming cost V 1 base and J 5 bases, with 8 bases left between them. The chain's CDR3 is CSVEGGGETQYF. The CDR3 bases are TGCAGCGTTGAAGGTGGGGGGGAGACCCAGTACTTC.

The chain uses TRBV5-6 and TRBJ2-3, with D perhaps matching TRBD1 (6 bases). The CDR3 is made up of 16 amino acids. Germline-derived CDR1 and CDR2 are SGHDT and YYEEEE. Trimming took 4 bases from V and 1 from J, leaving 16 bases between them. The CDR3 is CASSLQGKGGTDTQYF. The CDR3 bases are TGTGCCAGCAGCCTACAGGGTAAAGGGGGCACAGATACGCAGTATTTT.

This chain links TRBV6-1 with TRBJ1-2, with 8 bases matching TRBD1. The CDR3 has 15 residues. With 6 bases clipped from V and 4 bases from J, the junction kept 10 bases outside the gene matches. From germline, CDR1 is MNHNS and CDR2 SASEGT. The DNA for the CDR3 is TGTGCCAGCAGAGGACAGGGAGGGAGTGGCTATGGCTACACCTTC. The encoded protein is CASRGQGGSGYGYTF.

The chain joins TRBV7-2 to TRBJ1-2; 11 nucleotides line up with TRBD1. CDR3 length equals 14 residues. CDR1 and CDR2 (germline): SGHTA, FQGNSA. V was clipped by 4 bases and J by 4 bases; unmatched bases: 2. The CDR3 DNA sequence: TGTGCCAGCAGCTCCGGGACAGGGGGCTATGGCTACACCTTC. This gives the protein CASSSGTGGYGYTF.

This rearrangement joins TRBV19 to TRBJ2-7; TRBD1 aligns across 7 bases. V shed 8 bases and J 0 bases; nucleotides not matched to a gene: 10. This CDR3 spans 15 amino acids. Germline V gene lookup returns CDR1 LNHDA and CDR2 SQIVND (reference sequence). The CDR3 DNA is TGTGCCAGTGCTCGAACCCGGGACAGCTCCTACGAGCAGTACTTC. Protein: CASARTRDSSYEQYF.

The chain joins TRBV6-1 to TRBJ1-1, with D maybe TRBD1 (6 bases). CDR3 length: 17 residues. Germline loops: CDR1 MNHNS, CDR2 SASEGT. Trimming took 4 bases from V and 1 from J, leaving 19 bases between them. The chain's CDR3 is CASSAHRVVNPNTEAFF. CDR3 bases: TGTGCCAGCAGTGCGCACAGGGTTGTTAACCCGAACACTGAAGCTTTCTTT.

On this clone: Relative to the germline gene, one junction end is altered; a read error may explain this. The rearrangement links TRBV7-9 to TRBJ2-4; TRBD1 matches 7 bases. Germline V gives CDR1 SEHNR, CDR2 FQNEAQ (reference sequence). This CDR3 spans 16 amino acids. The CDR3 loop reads CASSLLQGKAKSIQYF. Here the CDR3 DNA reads TGTGCCAGCAGCTTGCTACAGGGGAAGGCCAAAAGCATTCAGTACTTC.

The CDR3 region is CASSLPGANTEAFF. CDR3 bases: TGTGCCAGCAGCTTACCAGGGGCGAACACTGAAGCTTTCTTT. The chain carries TRBV7-2 and TRBJ1-1; a weak D match, TRBD1 (6 bases). Germline loops: CDR1 SGHTA, CDR2 FQGNSA. CDR3 length: 14 amino acids. V was cut by 2 bases and J by 1 base, with 8 bases left in between.

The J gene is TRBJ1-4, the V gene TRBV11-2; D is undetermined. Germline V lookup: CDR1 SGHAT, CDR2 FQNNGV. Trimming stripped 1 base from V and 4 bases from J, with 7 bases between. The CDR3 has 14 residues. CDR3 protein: CASSLGRVNEKLFF. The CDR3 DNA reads TGTGCCAGCAGCTTAGGCCGAGTTAATGAAAAACTGTTTTTT.

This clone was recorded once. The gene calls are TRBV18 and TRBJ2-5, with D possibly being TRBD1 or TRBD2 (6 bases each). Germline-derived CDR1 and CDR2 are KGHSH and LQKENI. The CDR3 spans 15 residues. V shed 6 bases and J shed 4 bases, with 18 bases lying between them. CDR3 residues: CASSPPGGGAETQYF. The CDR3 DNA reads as TGTGCCAGCTCCCCCCCAGGAGGGGGAGCAGAGACCCAGTACTTC.

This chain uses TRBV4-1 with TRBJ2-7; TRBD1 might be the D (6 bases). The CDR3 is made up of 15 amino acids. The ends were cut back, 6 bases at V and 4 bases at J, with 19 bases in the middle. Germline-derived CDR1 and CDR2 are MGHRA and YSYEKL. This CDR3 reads CASSRDQGQRYEQYF. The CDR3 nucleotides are TGCGCCAGCAGTAGAGACCAGGGGCAAAGGTACGAGCAGTACTTC.

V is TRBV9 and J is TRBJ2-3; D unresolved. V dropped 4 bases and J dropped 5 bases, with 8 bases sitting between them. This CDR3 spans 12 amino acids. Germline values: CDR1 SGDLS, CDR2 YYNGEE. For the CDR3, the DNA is TGTGCCAGCAGCACGACCTTAGATACGCAGTATTTT. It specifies CASSTTLDTQYF.

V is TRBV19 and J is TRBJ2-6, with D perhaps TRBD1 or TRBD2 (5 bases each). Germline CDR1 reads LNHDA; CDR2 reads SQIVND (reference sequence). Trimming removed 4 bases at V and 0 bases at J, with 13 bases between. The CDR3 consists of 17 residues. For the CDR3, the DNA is TGTGCCAGTAGTAGGGGGACGGGGTTCTCTGGGGCCAACGTCCTGACTTTC. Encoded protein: CASSRGTGFSGANVLTF.